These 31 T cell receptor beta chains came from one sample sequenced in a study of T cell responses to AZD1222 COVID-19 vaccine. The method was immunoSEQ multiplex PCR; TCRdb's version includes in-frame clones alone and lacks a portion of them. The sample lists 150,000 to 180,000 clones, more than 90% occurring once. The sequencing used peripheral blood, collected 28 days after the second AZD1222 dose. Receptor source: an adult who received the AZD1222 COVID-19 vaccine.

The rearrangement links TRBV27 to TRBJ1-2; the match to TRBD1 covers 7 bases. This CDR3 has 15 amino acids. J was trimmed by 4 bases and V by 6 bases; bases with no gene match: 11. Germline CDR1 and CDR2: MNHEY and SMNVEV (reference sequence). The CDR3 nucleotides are TGTGCCAGCAGCACAAGCCCGGACAGGATCTATGGCTACACCTTC. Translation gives CASSTSPDRIYGYTF.

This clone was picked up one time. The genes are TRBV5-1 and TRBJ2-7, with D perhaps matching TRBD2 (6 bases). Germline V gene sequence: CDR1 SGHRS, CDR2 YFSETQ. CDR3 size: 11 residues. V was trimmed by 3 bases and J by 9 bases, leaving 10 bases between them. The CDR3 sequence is CASSSGTSQYF. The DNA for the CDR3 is TGCGCCAGCAGCTCCGGGACTTCGCAGTACTTC.

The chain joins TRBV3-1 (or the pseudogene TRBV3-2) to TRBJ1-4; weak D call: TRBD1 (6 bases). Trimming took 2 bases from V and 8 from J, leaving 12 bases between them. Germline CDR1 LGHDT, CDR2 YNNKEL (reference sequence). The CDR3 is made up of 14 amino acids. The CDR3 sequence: CASSQTGQVEKLFF. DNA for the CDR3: TGTGCCAGCAGCCAAACAGGGCAAGTGGAAAAACTGTTTTTT.

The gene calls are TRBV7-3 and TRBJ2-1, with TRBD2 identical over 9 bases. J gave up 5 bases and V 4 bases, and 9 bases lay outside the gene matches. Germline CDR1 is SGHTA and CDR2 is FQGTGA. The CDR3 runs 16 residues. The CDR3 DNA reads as TGTGCCAGCAGCTCCGTAGCGGGAGTGGGGAACAATGAGCAGTTCTTC. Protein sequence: CASSSVAGVGNNEQFF. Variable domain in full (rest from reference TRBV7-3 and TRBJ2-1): GAGVSQTPSNKVTEKGKYVELRCDPISGHTALYWYRQSLGQGPEFLIYFQGTGAADDSGLPNDRFFAVRPEGSVSTLKIQRTERGDSAVYLCASSSVAGVGNNEQFFGPGTRLTVL.

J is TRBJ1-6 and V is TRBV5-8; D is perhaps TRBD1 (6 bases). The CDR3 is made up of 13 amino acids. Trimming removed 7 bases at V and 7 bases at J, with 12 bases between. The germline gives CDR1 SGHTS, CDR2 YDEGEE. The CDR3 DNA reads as TGTGCCAGCGGGCAGGGGAGGAATTCACCCCTCCACTTT. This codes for CASGQGRNSPLHF.

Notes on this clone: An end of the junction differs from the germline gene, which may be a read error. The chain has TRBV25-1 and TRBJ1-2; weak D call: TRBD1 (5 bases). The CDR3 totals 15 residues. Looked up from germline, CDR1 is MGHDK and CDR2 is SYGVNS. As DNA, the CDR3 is TGTGCCAGCGGTGAGACCGGGACGGGGTTACATGGCTACACCTTC. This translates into CASGETGTGLHGYTF.

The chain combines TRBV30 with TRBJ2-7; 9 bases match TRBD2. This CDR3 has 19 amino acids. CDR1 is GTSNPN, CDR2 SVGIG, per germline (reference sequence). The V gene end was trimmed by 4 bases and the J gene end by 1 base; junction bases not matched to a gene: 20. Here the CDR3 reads CAWTLGWTSVSRGSYEQYF. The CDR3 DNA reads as TGTGCCTGGACCTTAGGCTGGACTAGCGTCTCCAGAGGGTCCTACGAGCAGTACTTC.

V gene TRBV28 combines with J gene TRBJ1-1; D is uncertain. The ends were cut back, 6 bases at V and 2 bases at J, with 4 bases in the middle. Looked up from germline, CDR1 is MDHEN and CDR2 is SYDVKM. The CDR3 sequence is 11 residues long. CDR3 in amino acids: CASSQNTEAFF. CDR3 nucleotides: TGTGCCAGCAGCCAAAACACTGAAGCTTTCTTT.

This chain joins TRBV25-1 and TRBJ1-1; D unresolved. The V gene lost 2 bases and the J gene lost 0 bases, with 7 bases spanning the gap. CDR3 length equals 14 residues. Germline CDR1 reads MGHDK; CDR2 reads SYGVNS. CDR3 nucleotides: TGTGCCAGCAGTGAAGAGGGAATGAACACTGAAGCTTTCTTT. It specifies CASSEEGMNTEAFF.

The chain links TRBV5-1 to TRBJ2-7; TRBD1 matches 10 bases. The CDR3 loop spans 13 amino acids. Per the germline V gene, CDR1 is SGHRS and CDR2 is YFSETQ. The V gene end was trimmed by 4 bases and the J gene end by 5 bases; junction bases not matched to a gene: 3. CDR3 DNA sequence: TGCGCCAGCAGCAACGGACAGGGGGACGAGCAGTACTTC. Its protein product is CASSNGQGDEQYF.

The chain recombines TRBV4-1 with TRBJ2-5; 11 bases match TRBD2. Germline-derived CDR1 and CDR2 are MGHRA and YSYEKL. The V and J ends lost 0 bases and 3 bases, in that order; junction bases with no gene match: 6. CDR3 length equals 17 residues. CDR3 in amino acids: CASSQDIAGGLEETQYF. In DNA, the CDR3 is TGCGCCAGCAGCCAAGATATAGCGGGGGGGCTTGAAGAGACCCAGTACTTC.

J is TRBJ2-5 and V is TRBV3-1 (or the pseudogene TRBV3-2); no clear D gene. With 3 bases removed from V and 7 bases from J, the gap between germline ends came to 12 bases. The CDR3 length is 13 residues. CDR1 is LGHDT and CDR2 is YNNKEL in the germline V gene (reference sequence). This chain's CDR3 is CASSHDAVGTQYF. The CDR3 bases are TGTGCCAGCAGCCATGACGCCGTGGGGACCCAGTACTTC.

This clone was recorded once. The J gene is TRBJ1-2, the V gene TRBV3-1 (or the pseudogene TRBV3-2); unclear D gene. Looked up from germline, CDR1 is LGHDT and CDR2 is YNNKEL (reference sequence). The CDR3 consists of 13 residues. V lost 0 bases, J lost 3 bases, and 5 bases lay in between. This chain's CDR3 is CASSQERYYGYTF. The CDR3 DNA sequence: TGTGCCAGCAGCCAAGAACGGTACTATGGCTACACCTTC.

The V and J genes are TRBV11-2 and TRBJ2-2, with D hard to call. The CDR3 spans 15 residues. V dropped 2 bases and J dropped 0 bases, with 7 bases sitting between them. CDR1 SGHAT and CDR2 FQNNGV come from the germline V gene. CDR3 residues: CASSLLQTNTGELFF. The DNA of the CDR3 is TGTGCCAGCAGCTTATTACAGACGAACACCGGGGAGCTGTTTTTT.

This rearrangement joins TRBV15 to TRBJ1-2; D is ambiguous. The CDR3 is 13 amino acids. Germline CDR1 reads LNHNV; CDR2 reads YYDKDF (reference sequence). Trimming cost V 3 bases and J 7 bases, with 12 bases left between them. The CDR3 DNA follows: TGTGCCACCAGCAGCAGGTCCGGCATTGGCTACACCTTC. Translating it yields CATSSRSGIGYTF.

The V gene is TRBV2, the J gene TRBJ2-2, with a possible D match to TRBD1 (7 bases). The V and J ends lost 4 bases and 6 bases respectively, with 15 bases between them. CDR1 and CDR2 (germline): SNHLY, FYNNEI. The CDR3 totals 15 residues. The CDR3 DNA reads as TGTGCCAGCAGTGTGGTGGTCAGGGGGGCCGGGGAGCTGTTTTTT. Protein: CASSVVVRGAGELFF.

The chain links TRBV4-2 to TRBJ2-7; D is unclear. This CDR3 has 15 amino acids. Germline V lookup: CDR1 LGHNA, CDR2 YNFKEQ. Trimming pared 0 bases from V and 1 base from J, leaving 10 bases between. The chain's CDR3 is CASSQEGSSSYEQYF. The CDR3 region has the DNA TGTGCCAGCAGCCAAGAGGGTAGCAGTTCCTACGAGCAGTACTTC.

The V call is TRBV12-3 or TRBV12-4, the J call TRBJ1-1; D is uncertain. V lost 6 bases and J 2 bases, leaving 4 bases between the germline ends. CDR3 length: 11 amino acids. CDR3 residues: CASRENTEAFF. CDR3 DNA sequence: TGTGCCAGCAGGGAAAACACTGAAGCTTTCTTT.

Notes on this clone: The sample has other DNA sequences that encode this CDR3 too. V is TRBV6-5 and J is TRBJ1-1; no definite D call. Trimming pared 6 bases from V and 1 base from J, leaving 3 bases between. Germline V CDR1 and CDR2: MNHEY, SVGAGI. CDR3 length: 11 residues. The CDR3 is CASRWNTEAFF. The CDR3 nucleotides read TGTGCCAGCAGGTGGAACACTGAAGCTTTCTTT.

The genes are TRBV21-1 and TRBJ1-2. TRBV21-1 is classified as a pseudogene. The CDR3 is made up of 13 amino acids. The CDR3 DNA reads TGTGCCAGCAGCCCCTCGGGTCCCTATGGCTACACCTTC. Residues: CASSPSGPYGYTF.

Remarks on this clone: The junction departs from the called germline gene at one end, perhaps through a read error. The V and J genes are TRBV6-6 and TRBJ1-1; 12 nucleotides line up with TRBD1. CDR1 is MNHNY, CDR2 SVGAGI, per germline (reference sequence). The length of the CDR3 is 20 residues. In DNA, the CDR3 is TGTGCCAGCAGCCCGCGTCCCGGGACAGGGGGCGGCTTAGTGAAGACTGAAGCTTTCTTT. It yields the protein CASSPRPGTGGGLVKTEAFF.

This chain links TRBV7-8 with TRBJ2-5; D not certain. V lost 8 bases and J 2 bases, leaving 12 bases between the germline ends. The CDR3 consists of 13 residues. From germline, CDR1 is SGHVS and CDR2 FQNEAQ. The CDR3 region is CASLRQVQETQYF. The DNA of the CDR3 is TGTGCCAGCCTACGTCAGGTGCAAGAGACCCAGTACTTC.

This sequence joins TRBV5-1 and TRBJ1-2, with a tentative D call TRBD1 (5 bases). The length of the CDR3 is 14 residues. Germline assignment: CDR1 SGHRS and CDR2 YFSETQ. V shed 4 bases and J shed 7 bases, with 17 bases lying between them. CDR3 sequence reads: CASSPHSGTSGYTF. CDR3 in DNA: TGCGCCAGCAGCCCCCACTCCGGGACGAGTGGCTACACCTTC.

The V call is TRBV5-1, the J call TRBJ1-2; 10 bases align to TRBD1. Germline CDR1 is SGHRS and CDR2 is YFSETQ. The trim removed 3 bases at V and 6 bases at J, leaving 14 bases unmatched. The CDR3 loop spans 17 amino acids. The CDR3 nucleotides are TGCGCCAGCAGCTCTGGACAGGGGGTAGGAAGTGGAGATGGCTACACCTTC. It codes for CASSSGQGVGSGDGYTF.

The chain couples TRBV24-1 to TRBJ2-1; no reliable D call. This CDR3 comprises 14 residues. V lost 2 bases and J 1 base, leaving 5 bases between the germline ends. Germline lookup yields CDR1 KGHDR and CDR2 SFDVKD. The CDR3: CATSDWVSYNEQFF. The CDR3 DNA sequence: TGTGCCACCAGTGATTGGGTATCCTACAATGAGCAGTTCTTC.

In nucleotides, the CDR3 is TGTGCCAGCAGCCCTAGGGCCGGCTCCTACGAGCAGTACTTC. Translation gives CASSPRAGSYEQYF. J is TRBJ2-7 and V is TRBV7-9; D is ambiguous. The CDR3 has 14 amino acids. CDR1 and CDR2 (germline): SEHNR, FQNEAQ (reference sequence). V was trimmed by 5 bases and J by 0 bases, leaving 11 bases between them.

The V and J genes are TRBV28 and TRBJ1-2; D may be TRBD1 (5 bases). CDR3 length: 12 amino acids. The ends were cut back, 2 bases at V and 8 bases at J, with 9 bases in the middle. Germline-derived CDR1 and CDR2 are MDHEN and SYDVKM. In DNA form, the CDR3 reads TGTGCCAGCAGTTTAAGGGGTGGCGGCTACACCTTC. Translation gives CASSLRGGGYTF.

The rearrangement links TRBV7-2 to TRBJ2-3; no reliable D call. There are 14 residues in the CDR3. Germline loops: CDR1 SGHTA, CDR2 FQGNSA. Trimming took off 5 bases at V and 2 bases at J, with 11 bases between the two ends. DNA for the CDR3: TGTGCCAGCAGCCTCCGGGCCAACACAGATACGCAGTATTTT. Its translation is CASSLRANTDTQYF.

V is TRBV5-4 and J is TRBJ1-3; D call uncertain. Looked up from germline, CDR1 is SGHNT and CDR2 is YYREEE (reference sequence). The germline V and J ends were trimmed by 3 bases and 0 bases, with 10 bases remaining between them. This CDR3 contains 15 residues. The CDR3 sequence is CASSSNSYSGNTIYF. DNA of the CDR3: TGTGCCAGCAGCTCCAACTCATACTCTGGAAACACCATATATTTT.

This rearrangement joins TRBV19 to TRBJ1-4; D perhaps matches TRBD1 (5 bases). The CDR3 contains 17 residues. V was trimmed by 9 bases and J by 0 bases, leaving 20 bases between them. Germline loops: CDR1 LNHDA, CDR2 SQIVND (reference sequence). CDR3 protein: CASGRQIGVATNEKLFF. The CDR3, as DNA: TGTGCCAGCGGGAGGCAGATAGGGGTTGCAACTAATGAAAAACTGTTTTTT.

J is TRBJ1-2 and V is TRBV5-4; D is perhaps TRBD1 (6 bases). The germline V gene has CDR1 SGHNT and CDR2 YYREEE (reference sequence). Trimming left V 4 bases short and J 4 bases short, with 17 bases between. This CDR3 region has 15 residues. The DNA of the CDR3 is TGTGCCAGCAGCGGTGCCTTAGGGGGTACCTATGGCTACACCTTC. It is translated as CASSGALGGTYGYTF. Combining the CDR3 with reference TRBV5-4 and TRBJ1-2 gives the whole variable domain ETGVTQSPTHLIKTRGQQVTLRCSSQSGHNTVSWYQQALGQGPQFIFQYYREEENGRGNFPPRFSGLQFPNYSSELNVNALELDDSALYLCASSGALGGTYGYTFGSGTRLTVV.